This T cell receptor beta chain was retrieved from a study of beta chain features in type 1 diabetes. A note on this clone: The antigen remains unidentified.

The V gene end was trimmed by 5 bases and the J gene end by 2 bases; junction bases not matched to a gene: 11. This CDR3 contains 17 residues. Germline V gives CDR1 SGHNT, CDR2 YENEEA. General study findings and limits: VDJ junctions from patients with type 1 diabetes contained fewer insertions and more deletions.

The study reverse transcribed the entire isolated RNA, so it sequenced expressed TCRB transcripts. Repertoires were generated with immunoSEQ multiplex PCR, while TCRdb's copy carries only in-frame clones and drops some. The data contain some 410,000 clones, about 10% of them singletons. The rearrangement joins TRBV11-3 to TRBJ2-2; 7 bases are shared with TRBD1. This TCR was recovered from a woman under 30 in good health. What was sequenced was naive CD4+ T cells from blood. DNA for the CDR3: TGTGCCAGCAGCCCCAAGGGGGCGGGCAGTAACACCGGGGAGCTGTTTTTT. As protein: CASSPKGAGSNTGELFF.